This TCR beta chain was found in a study of shared clonotypes between healthy human individuals. General study points: For naive CD4 cells, roughly 5.5% of clonotypes were shared across a handful of donors. Estimated clonotype richness was generally higher in naive than memory subsets.

Donors, without exception, were Caucasian adults residing in Nashville, Tennessee. Authors' methods: Junction-only sequences produced by ImmunoSEQ had no quality scores, so filtering differed. Here immunoSEQ multiplex PCR was the method, and the copy in TCRdb shows in-frame clones only, minus some. That table furnishes V, J and clone size, whereas the DNA furnished D and trimming. The table records 1,500,000 or so clones, less than 99% of them present only once. A single count supports this clone. The antigen is undetermined. The CDR3 has 15 amino acids. The V end lost 2 bases, the J end lost 2 bases, and 9 bases lay between the germline ends. Germline V gene lookup returns CDR1 MDHEN and CDR2 SYDVKM.

The chain joins TRBV28 to TRBJ1-4, with unresolved D. The TCR was taken from a man aged 30-40 years in good health. The specimen was naive CD4+ T cells sorted from blood. The subset: CD45RA+ positively selected. This CDR3 reads CASSLNPSTNEKLFF. The CDR3 DNA reads TGTGCCAGCAGTTTAAATCCGTCCACTAATGAAAAACTGTTTTTT. Variable domain in full (rest from reference TRBV28 and TRBJ1-4): DVKVTQSSRYLVKRTGEKVFLECVQDMDHENMFWYRQDPGLGLRLIYFSYDVKMKEKGDIPEGYSVSREKKERFSLILESASTNQTSMYLCASSLNPSTNEKLFFGSGTQLSVL.